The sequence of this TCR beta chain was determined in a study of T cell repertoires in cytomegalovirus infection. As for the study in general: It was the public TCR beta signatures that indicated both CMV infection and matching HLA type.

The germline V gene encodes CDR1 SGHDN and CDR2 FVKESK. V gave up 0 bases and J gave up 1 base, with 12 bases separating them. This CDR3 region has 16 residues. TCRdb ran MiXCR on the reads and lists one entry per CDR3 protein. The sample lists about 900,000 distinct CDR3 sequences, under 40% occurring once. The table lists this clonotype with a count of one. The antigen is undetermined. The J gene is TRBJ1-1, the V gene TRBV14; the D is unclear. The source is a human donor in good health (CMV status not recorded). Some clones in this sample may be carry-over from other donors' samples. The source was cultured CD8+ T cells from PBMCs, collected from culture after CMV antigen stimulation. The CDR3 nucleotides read TGTGCCAGCAGCCAAGATTCAGGTGCCAAGAACACTGAAGCTTTCTTT. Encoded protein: CASSQDSGAKNTEAFF.